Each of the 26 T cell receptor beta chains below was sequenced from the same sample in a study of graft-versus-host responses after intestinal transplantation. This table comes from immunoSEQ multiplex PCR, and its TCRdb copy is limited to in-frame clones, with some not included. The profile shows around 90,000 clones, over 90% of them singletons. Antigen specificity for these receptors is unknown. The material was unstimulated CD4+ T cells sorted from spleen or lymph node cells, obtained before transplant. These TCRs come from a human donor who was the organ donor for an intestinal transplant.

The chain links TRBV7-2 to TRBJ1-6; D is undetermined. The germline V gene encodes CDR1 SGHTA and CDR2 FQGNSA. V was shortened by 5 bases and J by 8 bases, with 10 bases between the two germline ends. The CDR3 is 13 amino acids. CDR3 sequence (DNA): TGTGCCAGCAGCCCACCACCGGATTCACCCCTCCACTTT. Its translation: CASSPPPDSPLHF.

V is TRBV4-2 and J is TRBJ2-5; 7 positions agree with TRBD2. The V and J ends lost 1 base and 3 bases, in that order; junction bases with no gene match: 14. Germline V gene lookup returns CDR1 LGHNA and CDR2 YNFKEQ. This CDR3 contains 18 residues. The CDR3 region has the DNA TGTGCCAGCAGCCAAGCTGGCGGGGGTGTCATCGAGGAAGAGACCCAGTACTTC. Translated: CASSQAGGGVIEEETQYF.

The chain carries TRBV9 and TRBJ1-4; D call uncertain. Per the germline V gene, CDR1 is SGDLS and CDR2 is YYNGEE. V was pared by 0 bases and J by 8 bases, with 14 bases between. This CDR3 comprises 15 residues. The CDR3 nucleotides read TGTGCCAGCAGCGTAGGCGGGGAAAATAAGGAAAAACTGTTTTTT. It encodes CASSVGGENKEKLFF.

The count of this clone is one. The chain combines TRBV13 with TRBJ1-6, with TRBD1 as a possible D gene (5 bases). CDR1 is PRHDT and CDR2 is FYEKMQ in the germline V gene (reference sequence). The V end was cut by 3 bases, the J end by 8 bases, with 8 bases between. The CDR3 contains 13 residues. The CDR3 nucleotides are TGTGCCAGCAGCTTCTTAGGGGATTCACCCCTCCACTTT. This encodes CASSFLGDSPLHF. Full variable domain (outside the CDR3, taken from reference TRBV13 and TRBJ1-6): AAGVIQSPRHLIKEKRETATLKCYPIPRHDTVYWYQQGPGQDPQFLISFYEKMQSDKGSIPDRFSAQQFSDYHSELNMSSLELGDSALYFCASSFLGDSPLHFGNGTRLTVT.

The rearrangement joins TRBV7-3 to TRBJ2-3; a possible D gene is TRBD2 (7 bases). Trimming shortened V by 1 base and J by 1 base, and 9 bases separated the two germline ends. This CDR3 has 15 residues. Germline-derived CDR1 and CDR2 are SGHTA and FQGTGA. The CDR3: CASSLRGGGTDTQYF. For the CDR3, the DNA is TGTGCCAGCAGCTTAAGGGGGGGCGGCACAGATACGCAGTATTTT.

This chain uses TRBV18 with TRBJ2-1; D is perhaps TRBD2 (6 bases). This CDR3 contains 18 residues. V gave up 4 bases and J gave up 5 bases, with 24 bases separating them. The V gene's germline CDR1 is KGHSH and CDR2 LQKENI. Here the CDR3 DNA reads TGTGCCAGCTCACTCACATCCCCCGTCGGGGGTCTGGACAATGAGCAGTTCTTC. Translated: CASSLTSPVGGLDNEQFF.

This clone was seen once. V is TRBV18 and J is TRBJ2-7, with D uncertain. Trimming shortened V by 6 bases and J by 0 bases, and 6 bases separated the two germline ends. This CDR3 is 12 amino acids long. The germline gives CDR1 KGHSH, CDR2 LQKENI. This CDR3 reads CASSPNSYEQYF. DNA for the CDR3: TGTGCCAGCTCTCCGAACTCCTACGAGCAGTACTTC.

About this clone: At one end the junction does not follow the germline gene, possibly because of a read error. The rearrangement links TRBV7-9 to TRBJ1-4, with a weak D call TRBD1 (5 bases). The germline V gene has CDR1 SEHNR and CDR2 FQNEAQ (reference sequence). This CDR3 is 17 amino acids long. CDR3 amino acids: CASSFSPGLATHEKLFF. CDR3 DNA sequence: TGTGCCAGCAGCTTTAGCCCGGGACTCGCAACTCATGAAAAACTGTTTTTT. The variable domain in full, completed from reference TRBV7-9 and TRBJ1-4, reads DTGVSQNPRHKITKRGQNVTFRCDPISEHNRLYWYRQTLGQGPEFLTYFQNEAQLEKSRLLSDRFSAERPKGSFSTLEIQRTEQGDSAMYLCASSFSPGLATHEKLFFGSGTQLSVL.

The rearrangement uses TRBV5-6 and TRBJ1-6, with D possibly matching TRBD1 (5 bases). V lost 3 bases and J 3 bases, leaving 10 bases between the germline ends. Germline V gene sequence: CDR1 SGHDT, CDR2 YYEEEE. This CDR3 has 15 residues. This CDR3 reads CASSWGESYNSPLHF. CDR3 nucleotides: TGTGCCAGCAGCTGGGGGGAGAGCTATAATTCACCCCTCCACTTT.

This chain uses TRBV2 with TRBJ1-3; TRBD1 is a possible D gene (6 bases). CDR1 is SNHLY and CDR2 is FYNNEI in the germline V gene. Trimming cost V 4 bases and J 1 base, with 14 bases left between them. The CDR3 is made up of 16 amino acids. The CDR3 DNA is TGTGCCAGCAGTGTGGTCAGGGGTTTTTCTGGAAACACCATATATTTT. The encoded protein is CASSVVRGFSGNTIYF.

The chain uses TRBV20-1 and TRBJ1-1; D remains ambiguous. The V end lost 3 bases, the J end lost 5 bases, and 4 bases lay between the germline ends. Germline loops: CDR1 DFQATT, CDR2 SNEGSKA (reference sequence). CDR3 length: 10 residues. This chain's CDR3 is CSARETEAFF. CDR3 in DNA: TGCAGTGCTAGGGAAACTGAAGCTTTCTTT.

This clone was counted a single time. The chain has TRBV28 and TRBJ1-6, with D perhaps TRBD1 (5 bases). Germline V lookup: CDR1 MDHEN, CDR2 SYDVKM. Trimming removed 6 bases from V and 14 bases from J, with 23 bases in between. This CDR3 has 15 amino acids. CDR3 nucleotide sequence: TGTGCCAGCAGCCAACCGGCGGGGGAGGGTGGATCCCTCCACTTT. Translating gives CASSQPAGEGGSLHF. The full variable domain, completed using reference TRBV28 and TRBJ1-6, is DVKVTQSSRYLVKRTGEKVFLECVQDMDHENMFWYRQDPGLGLRLIYFSYDVKMKEKGDIPEGYSVSREKKERFSLILESASTNQTSMYLCASSQPAGEGGSLHFGNGTRLTVT.

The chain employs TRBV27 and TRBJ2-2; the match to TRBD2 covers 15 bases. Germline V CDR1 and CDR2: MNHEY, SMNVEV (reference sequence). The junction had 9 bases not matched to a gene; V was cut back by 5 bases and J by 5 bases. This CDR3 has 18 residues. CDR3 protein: CASSRLPGLAGGTGELFF. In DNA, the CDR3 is TGTGCCAGCAGTCGCCTACCGGGACTAGCGGGGGGTACCGGGGAGCTGTTTTTT.

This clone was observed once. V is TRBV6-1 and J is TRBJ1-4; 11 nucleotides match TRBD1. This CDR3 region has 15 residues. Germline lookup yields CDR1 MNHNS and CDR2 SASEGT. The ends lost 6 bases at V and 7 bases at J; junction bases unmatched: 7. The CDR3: CASRSAGTGGEKLFF. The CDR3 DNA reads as TGTGCCAGCAGGTCGGCTGGGACAGGGGGTGAAAAACTGTTTTTT.

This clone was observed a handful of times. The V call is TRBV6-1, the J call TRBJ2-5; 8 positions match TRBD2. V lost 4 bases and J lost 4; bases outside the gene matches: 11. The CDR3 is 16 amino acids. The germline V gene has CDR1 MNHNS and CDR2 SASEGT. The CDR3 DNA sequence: TGTGCCAGCAGTGGCGGGGGGCCCCCCCGGTCAGAGACCCAGTACTTC. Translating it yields CASSGGGPPRSETQYF.

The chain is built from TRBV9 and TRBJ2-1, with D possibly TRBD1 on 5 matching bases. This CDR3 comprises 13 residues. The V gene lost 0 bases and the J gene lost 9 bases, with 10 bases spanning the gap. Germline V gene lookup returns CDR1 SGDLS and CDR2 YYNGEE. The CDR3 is CASSVVGATEQFF. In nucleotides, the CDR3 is TGTGCCAGCAGCGTAGTTGGGGCAACTGAGCAGTTCTTC.

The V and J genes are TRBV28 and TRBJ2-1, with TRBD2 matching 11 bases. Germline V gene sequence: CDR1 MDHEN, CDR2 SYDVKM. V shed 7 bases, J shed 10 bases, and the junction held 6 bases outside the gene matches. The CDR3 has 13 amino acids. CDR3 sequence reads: CASTRLAGGEQFF. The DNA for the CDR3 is TGTGCCAGCACGCGGCTAGCGGGGGGAGAGCAGTTCTTC.

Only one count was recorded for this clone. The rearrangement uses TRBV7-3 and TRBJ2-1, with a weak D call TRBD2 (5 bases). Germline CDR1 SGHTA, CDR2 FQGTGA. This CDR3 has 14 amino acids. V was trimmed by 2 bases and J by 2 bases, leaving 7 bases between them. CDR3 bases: TGTGCCAGCAGCTTATCCGGGACCTACAATGAGCAGTTCTTC. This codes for CASSLSGTYNEQFF.

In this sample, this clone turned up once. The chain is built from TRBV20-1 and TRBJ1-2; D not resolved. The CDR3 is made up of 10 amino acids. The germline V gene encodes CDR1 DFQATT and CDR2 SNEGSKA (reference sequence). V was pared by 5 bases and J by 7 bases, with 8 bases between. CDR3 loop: CSAAGSGYTF. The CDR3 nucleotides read TGCAGTGCTGCTGGGAGTGGCTACACCTTC.

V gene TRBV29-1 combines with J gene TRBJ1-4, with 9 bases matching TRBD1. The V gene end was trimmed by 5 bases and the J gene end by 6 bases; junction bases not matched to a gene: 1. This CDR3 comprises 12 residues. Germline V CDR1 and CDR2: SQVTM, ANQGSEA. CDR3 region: CSVRQGDEKLFF. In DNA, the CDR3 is TGCAGCGTTAGACAGGGGGATGAAAAACTGTTTTTT.

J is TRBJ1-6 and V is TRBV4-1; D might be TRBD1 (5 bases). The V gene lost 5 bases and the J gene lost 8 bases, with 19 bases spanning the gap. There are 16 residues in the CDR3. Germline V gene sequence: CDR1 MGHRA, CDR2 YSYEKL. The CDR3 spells CASSEVSGTVYSPLHF. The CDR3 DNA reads TGCGCCAGCAGCGAGGTGTCCGGGACGGTTTATTCACCCCTCCACTTT.

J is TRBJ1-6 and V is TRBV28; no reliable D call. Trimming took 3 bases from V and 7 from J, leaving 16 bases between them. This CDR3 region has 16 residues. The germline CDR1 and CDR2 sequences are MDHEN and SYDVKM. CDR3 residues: CASSLYSEYRNSPLHF. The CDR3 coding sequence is TGTGCCAGCAGTTTGTATTCGGAATATCGGAATTCACCCCTCCACTTT. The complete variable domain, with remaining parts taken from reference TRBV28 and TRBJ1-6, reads DVKVTQSSRYLVKRTGEKVFLECVQDMDHENMFWYRQDPGLGLRLIYFSYDVKMKEKGDIPEGYSVSREKKERFSLILESASTNQTSMYLCASSLYSEYRNSPLHFGNGTRLTVT.

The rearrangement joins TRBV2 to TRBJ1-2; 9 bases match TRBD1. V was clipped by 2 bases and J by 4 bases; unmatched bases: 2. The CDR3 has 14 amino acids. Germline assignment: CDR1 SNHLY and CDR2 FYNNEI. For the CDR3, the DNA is TGTGCCAGCAGTGAAAACAGGGGGCTCTATGGCTACACCTTC. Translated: CASSENRGLYGYTF.

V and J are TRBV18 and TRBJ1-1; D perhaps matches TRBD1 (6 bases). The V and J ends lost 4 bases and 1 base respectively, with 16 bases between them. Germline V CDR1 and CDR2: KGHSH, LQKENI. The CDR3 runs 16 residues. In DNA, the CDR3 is TGTGCCAGCTCACAACGCCCGGGACACTGGAACACTGAAGCTTTCTTT. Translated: CASSQRPGHWNTEAFF.

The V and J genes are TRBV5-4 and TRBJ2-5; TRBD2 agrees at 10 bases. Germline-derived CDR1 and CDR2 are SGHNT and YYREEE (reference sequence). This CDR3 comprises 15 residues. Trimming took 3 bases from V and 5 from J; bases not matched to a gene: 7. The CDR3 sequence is CASSWISGGPETQYF. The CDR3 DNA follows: TGTGCCAGCAGCTGGATTAGCGGGGGGCCGGAGACCCAGTACTTC.

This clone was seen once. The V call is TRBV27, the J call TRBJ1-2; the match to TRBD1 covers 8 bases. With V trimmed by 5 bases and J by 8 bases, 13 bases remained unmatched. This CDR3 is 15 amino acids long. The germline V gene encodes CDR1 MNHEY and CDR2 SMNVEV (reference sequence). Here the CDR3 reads CASSKQTGASRGYTF. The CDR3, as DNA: TGTGCCAGCAGTAAACAGACAGGGGCATCTCGCGGCTACACCTTC.